These T cell receptor beta chains were read from a single sample in a study of T cell responses to AZD1222 COVID-19 vaccine. Using immunoSEQ multiplex PCR, the repertoire was profiled, and TCRdb retains in-frame clones only, with some absent. Of some 170,000 clones listed, over 80% are singletons. The specimen comprised peripheral blood, sampled 28 days after the second dose of the MenACWY control vaccine. The receptors were sampled from an adult who received the MenACWY meningococcal vaccine as a control. Both conserved end residues are part of each CDR3. The D gene is left open where the match is weak. Clone sizes are given selectively: once, few, many, or a class where the clone is expanded.

V	size	D	J	DNA	CDR3
TRBV7-8	NA	TRBD1	TRBJ1-2	TGTGCCAGCAGCCCCGGGACAGGGTTATACTATGGCTACACCTTC	CASSPGTGLYYGYTF
TRBV13	NA	NA	TRBJ1-2	TGTGCCAGCAGCGCTGGTTATGGCTACACCTTC	CASSAGYGYTF
TRBV5-5	NA	NA	TRBJ1-6	TGTGCCAGCAGTCGCGAGGGAAAAGGTTCACCCCTCCACTTT	CASSREGKGSPLHF
TRBV18	NA	NA	TRBJ1-6	TGTGCCAGCTGCCCCGGGGGCCGTAATTCACCCCTCCACTTT	CASCPGGRNSPLHF
TRBV15	NA	NA	TRBJ1-1	TGTGCCACCAGCAGAGAACGGGGGACGAACACTGAAGCTTTCTTT	CATSRERGTNTEAFF
TRBV5-1	NA	NA	TRBJ1-2	TGCGCCAGCAGCTTGGTAGGGGAAGTAGGGACCTTC	CASSLVGEVGTF
TRBV6-4	NA	TRBD1	TRBJ2-2	TGTGCCAGCCGACTCGGACAGGGCACCGGGGAGCTGTTTTTT	CASRLGQGTGELFF
TRBV2	once	NA	TRBJ2-3	TGTGCCAGCAGTGGGGGAGGACTTAGCACAGATACGCAGTATTTT	CASSGGGLSTDTQYF
TRBV18	once	NA	TRBJ1-1	TGTGCCAGCTCACCGCCAGGAAAAGACACTGAAGCTTTCTTT	CASSPPGKDTEAFF
TRBV19	NA	NA	TRBJ1-3	TGTGCCAGTAGTCACGTATCGGCTGGAAACACCATATATTTT	CASSHVSAGNTIYF
TRBV6-5	NA	TRBD1	TRBJ2-3	TGTGCCAGCAGTTACTGGTATGACAGGGGGATTGAGACGCAGTATTTT	CASSYWYDRGIETQYF
TRBV5-1	NA	NA	TRBJ2-1	TGCGCCAGCAGCCCAGGACAGACTCTTACGTACAATGAGCAGTTCTTC	CASSPGQTLTYNEQFF
TRBV28	NA	NA	TRBJ1-6	TGTGCCAGCAGCAGACCCCCCGATTCACCCCTCCACTTT	CASSRPPDSPLHF
TRBV19	NA	NA	TRBJ1-1	TGTGCCAGTACCAAAATGGGGGTCGCTGAAGCTTTCTTT	CASTKMGVAEAFF
TRBV7-9	NA	NA	TRBJ2-7	TGTGCCAGCGGAAGGGACTCCTACGAGCAGTACTTC	CASGRDSYEQYF
TRBV5-5	NA	NA	TRBJ1-2	TGTGCCAGCAGCTTGGAACAGGGACAAGCTAACTATGGCTACACCTTC	CASSLEQGQANYGYTF
TRBV5-1	NA	NA	TRBJ1-5	TGCGCCAGCAGCTTGGGGGCGAATCAGCCCCAGCATTTT	CASSLGANQPQHF
TRBV6-1	NA	NA	TRBJ2-7	TGTGCCAGCAGTGAATCAGACTTCTACGAGCAGTACTTC	CASSESDFYEQYF
TRBV10-3	NA	TRBD2	TRBJ2-7	TGTGCCATCAGTCGACCACCCACTAGCGGGGGCGGCTCCTACGAGCAGTACTTC	CAISRPPTSGGGSYEQYF
TRBV25-1	NA	NA	TRBJ2-7	TGTGCCAGCAGTGAGGGCCGGGACTTGTCCTACGAGCAGTACTTC	CASSEGRDLSYEQYF
TRBV10-1	NA	NA	TRBJ2-6	TGCGCCAGCACGTCACATCCTGTAGGTTGGGCCAACGTCCTGACTTTC	CASTSHPVGWANVLTF
TRBV27	NA	NA	TRBJ1-4	TGTGCCAGCACCCAGAGCCGGGGAGGTGAAAAACTGTTTTTT	CASTQSRGGEKLFF
TRBV19	NA	NA	TRBJ1-2	TGTGCCAGTAGCCCCACCCGAGGGGACTATGGCTACACCTTC	CASSPTRGDYGYTF
TRBV11-3	NA	TRBD1	TRBJ1-2	TGTGCCAGCAGACCCCAGGACAGGGGCTATGGCTACACCTTC	CASRPQDRGYGYTF
TRBV6-4	NA	TRBD2	TRBJ2-1	TGTGCCCCAGCAGTAACCAGCGGGAATTACAATGAGCAGTTCTTC	CAPAVTSGNYNEQFF
TRBV21-1	NA	NA	TRBJ1-2	TGTGCCAGTCCCTCAATTGGGGCCCTCTATGGCTACACCTTC	CASPSIGALYGYTF
TRBV7-3	NA	NA	TRBJ2-1	TGTGCCAGCAGCTTAGGGTCCTACAATGAGCAGTTCTTC	CASSLGSYNEQFF
TRBV16	once	TRBD1	TRBJ1-5	TGTGCCAGCAGCCAAGTATTGACTAAACAGGGGGCCCAGCCCCAGCATTTT	CASSQVLTKQGAQPQHF
TRBV3-1/TRBV3-2	NA	NA	TRBJ2-5	TGTGCCAGCAGCCGCCCGGACAGACGAGAGACCCAGTACTTC	CASSRPDRRETQYF